The 13 T cell receptor beta chains reported below all come from one sample, sequenced in a study of monozygotic twins with inflammatory bowel disease. Reanalyzing the 5' RACE reads, TCRdb keeps one entry per CDR3 protein, without DNA. Its listing shows 310,000 or so distinct CDR3 sequences. Sequenced sample: blood. The source of these receptors is a human donor with ulcerative colitis or Crohn's disease, or a healthy co-twin of an affected twin (not recorded which).

V is TRBV4-3 and J is TRBJ2-1; checking the TCRdb D call of TRBD1 is not possible without DNA. The CDR3 sequence is 15 residues long. The germline gives CDR1 LGHNA, CDR2 YSLEER. The CDR3 spells CASSQAGTGSYEQFF.

This sequence joins TRBV30 and TRBJ2-2; TCRdb outputs TRBD1, but without DNA this stays unchecked. This CDR3 is built from 15 residues. Germline V gives CDR1 GTSNPN, CDR2 SVGIG (reference sequence). The CDR3 sequence is CAWSPDGGGTGELFF. Combining the CDR3 with reference TRBV30 and TRBJ2-2 gives the whole variable domain SQTIHQWPATLVQPVGSPLSLECTVEGTSNPNLYWYRQAAGRGLQLLFYSVGIGQISSEVPQNLSASRPQDRQFILSSKKLLLSDSGFYLCAWSPDGGGTGELFFGEGSRLTVL.

V and J are TRBV3-1 and TRBJ2-3; absent DNA, TCRdb's TRBD1 call cannot be checked. The germline gives CDR1 LGHDT, CDR2 YNNKEL (reference sequence). The CDR3 has 12 residues. The CDR3 protein is CASSSGPDTQYF.

The J gene is TRBJ2-3, the V gene TRBV24-1; the TCRdb call, TRBD2, lacks DNA for checking. The CDR3 is 14 amino acids. CDR1 and CDR2 from the germline V gene are KGHDR and SFDVKD. This CDR3 reads CATTTSGDSDTQYF.

This chain connects TRBV24-1 to TRBJ1-1; without DNA, the TCRdb call of TRBD1 cannot be checked. Germline V gene data show CDR1 as KGHDR and CDR2 as SFDVKD. The CDR3 has 14 amino acids. The CDR3 loop is CATSDPGGTGEAFF.

The chain is built from TRBV7-2 and TRBJ1-6; TCRdb names TRBD1, which stays unverified in the absence of DNA. The CDR3 is 14 residues long. The germline V gene has CDR1 SGHTA and CDR2 FQGNSA. CDR3 protein: CASSLTGSNSPLHF. The entire variable domain, with the rest obtained from reference TRBV7-2 and TRBJ1-6, is as follows: GAGVSQSPSNKVTEKGKDVELRCDPISGHTALYWYRQSLGQGLEFLIYFQGNSAPDKSGLPSDRFSAERTGGSVSTLTIQRTQQEDSAVYLCASSLTGSNSPLHFGNGTRLTVT.

The chain links TRBV18 to TRBJ1-6. Germline V gene sequence: CDR1 KGHSH, CDR2 LQKENI. The length of the CDR3 is 13 residues. CDR3 sequence reads: CASSPPENSPLHF.

This CDR3 is CASGTPGSTDTQYF. The V and J genes are TRBV5-1 and TRBJ2-3; the D call from TCRdb, TRBD1, cannot be confirmed without DNA. The length of the CDR3 is 14 residues. CDR1 and CDR2 (germline): SGHRS, YFSETQ.

The V call is TRBV5-1, the J call TRBJ1-1; the TRBD1 assignment by TCRdb is unverifiable without DNA. Per germline, CDR1 SGHRS and CDR2 YFSETQ. This CDR3 spans 16 amino acids. CDR3 region: CASSRPGAGMNTEAFF. Looking up the rest from reference TRBV5-1 and TRBJ1-1 gives the full variable domain: KAGVTQTPRYLIKTRGQQVTLSCSPISGHRSVSWYQQTPGQGLQFLFEYFSETQRNKGNFPGRFSGRQFSNSRSEMNVSTLELGDSALYLCASSRPGAGMNTEAFFGQGTRLTVV.

This CDR3 is CSVVGGPYEQYF. This chain connects TRBV29-1 to TRBJ2-7; TCRdb picks TRBD1, but there is no DNA to check that call. CDR3 length equals 12 residues. Germline values: CDR1 SQVTM, CDR2 ANQGSEA.

V usage is TRBV28 and J usage is TRBJ1-6. The CDR3 loop spans 16 amino acids. Germline CDR1 and CDR2: MDHEN and SYDVKM. CDR3 sequence: CASSSQRGSYNSPLHF.

The chain recombines TRBV14 with TRBJ2-3; the D call of TRBD2 rests on TCRdb alone, since no DNA is present to check it. The germline gives CDR1 SGHDN, CDR2 FVKESK. The CDR3 has 16 amino acids. CDR3 residues: CASSQLLRGVRDTQYF.

The chain combines TRBV30 with TRBJ1-4; with no DNA, the TCRdb D assignment of TRBD1 cannot be verified. Germline V lookup: CDR1 GTSNPN, CDR2 SVGIG (reference sequence). The CDR3 is 16 amino acids. This CDR3 is CACARIGQPWGEKLFF.